A selection of T cell receptor beta chains follows, all from one sample in a study of T cell changes during pregnancy in multiple sclerosis. Clones were read by immunoSEQ multiplex PCR, and TCRdb kept only the in-frame ones, dropping some. The table records more than 95,000 clones, around 91% of them present only once. The specimen was peripheral blood, collected after pregnancy. All receptors come from a female donor with multiple sclerosis, enrolled in a pregnancy study. Each CDR3 is given with its conserved first and last residue. The order of the fields is V gene, clone size, J gene, D gene, CDR3 DNA, CDR3 protein. The D gene is left open where the match is weak. Clone size appears in some rows only: once, few, many, or a class for an expanded clone.

>TRBV27|NA|TRBJ1-2|NA
TGTGCCAGCAGCTCCGGGGGGGCCAGGGGCGAGTACACCTTC
CASSSGGARGEYTF
>TRBV23-1|NA|TRBJ2-2|TRBD1
TGCGCCAGCAGAGACAGGGTCGCTCCCCCAGGCACCGGGGAGCTGTTTTTT
CASRDRVAPPGTGELFF
>TRBV2|few|TRBJ1-5|NA
TGTGCCAGCAGTGGGACAGACTATAGCAATCAGCCCCAGCATTTT
CASSGTDYSNQPQHF
>TRBV4-1|NA|TRBJ2-3|TRBD1
TGCGCCAGCAGCCTCAGAACAGGGGGAAGTTCGAAGACGCAGTATTTT
CASSLRTGGSSKTQYF
>TRBV29-1|NA|TRBJ2-5|NA
TGCAGCGTTGAGGGCGAGACCCAGTACTTC
CSVEGETQYF
>TRBV27|NA|TRBJ2-2|NA
TGTGCCAGCAGTTTGGAGCTAGCCATTGGGGCCGGGGAGCTGTTTTTT
CASSLELAIGAGELFF
>TRBV10-1|NA|TRBJ1-5|TRBD1
TGCGCCAGCAGTGAGTGGTTACACAGGGGAGAGGGCAATCAGCCCCAGCATTTT
CASSEWLHRGEGNQPQHF
>TRBV29-1|once|TRBJ2-7|TRBD2
TGCAGCGTTGAGGAAGCGGGAATCACCTACGAGCAGTACTTC
CSVEEAGITYEQYF
>TRBV6-6|NA|TRBJ2-7|NA
TGTGCCAGCAGTTACGGTAGACAGGCAAGCTCCTACGAGCAGTACTTC
CASSYGRQASSYEQYF
>TRBV29-1|NA|TRBJ2-7|NA
TGCAGCGCCTTTAGAGGTAGCGAGCAGTACTTC
CSAFRGSEQYF
>TRBV19|NA|TRBJ2-7|NA
TGTGCCAGTAGTGTGGGCGGGGGCCTTCACGAGCAGTACTTC
CASSVGGGLHEQYF
>TRBV7-9|NA|TRBJ2-5|NA
TGTGCCAGCAGCTTAAAACTAGCCAGGGCCCAGTACTTC
CASSLKLARAQYF
>TRBV10-3|NA|TRBJ2-1|NA
TGTGCCATCAGTGAGGGAGACTACTCCGAGCAGTTCTTC
CAISEGDYSEQFF
>TRBV5-6|NA|TRBJ1-1|NA
TGTGCCAGCAGCGTCTTACAGTCCGTAGCTTTCTTT
CASSVLQSVAFF
>TRBV10-1|NA|TRBJ2-1|NA
TGCGCCAGCAGTGAGTCCCGGAGGGCTTCCTACAATGAGCAGTTCTTC
CASSESRRASYNEQFF
>TRBV6-6|NA|TRBJ2-1|TRBD1
TGTGCCAGCAGTTCCGGGACAGGGGGCAATGAGCAGTTCTTC
CASSSGTGGNEQFF
>TRBV29-1|NA|TRBJ2-1|NA
TGCAGCGTTGAGGAGACTAGTCGGGTTGGGGAGCAGTTCTTC
CSVEETSRVGEQFF
>TRBV2|NA|TRBJ2-3|NA
TGTGCCAGCAGTGGTCTAGAAATGGGCACAGATACGCAGTATTTT
CASSGLEMGTDTQYF
>TRBV9|NA|TRBJ1-5|TRBD1
TGTGCCAGCAGCGCTGGACAGGCTTCTAATCAGCCCCAGCATTTT
CASSAGQASNQPQHF
>TRBV6-4|NA|TRBJ1-4|TRBD1
TGTGCCAGGGAAACAGGGGGCCAAGCTAATGAAAAACTGTTTTTT
CARETGGQANEKLFF
>TRBV2|once|TRBJ1-4|TRBD1
TGTGCCAGCACCTCCTTTGGGACAGGGCATGAAAAACTGTTTTTT
CASTSFGTGHEKLFF
>TRBV25-1|NA|TRBJ1-1|NA
TGTGCCAGCAGTGAATATCCCCTAGAACAGGGAACTGAAGCTTTCTTT
CASSEYPLEQGTEAFF
>TRBV6-6|NA|TRBJ2-7|TRBD1
TGTGCCAGCAGTTATCCGGACAGGGCCGAGCAGTACTTC
CASSYPDRAEQYF
>TRBV5-4|NA|TRBJ2-5|NA
TGTGCCAGCAGCAGTACGGGGACCCAGTACTTC
CASSSTGTQYF
>TRBV29-1|NA|TRBJ2-3|TRBD1
TGCAGCGTTCGTCTCGGTGGGCAGGGGGTCGATACGCAGTATTTT
CSVRLGGQGVDTQYF
>TRBV5-8|once|TRBJ2-6|NA
TGTGCCAGCAGCTTGTTTGGGTCGGGAGGGGCCAACGTCCTGACTTTC
CASSLFGSGGANVLTF
>TRBV2|once|TRBJ1-2|TRBD1
TGTGCCAGCAGGTACTACGAGGACAGGTTTGCTGGCTACACCTTC
CASRYYEDRFAGYTF
>TRBV6-1|NA|TRBJ2-2|TRBD2
TGTGCCAGCAGTGCATGGGCGGGGGGGAACACCGGGGAGCTGTTTTTT
CASSAWAGGNTGELFF
>TRBV28|NA|TRBJ2-7|TRBD1
TGTGCCAGCAGTTCCTCCCCGGGACAGGGTAGCTACGAGCAGTACTTC
CASSSSPGQGSYEQYF
>TRBV4-1|NA|TRBJ2-7|NA
TGCGCCAGCAGCCGGCTCCCAGGGCAGAACTACGAGCAGTACTTC
CASSRLPGQNYEQYF
>TRBV7-2|NA|TRBJ2-2|NA
TGTGCCAGCAGCCCTTCGGGACTGTCCGGGGAGCTGTTTTTT
CASSPSGLSGELFF
>TRBV12-2|NA|TRBJ2-1|NA
TGTGCTGGGGGGGGCGGCCCTTGGTTCTTC
CAGGGGPWFF
>TRBV7-9|NA|TRBJ2-5|TRBD2
TGTGCCAGCAGCCTTGGACTAGCGGGGGGTGTAACCCAGTACTTC
CASSLGLAGGVTQYF
>TRBV7-3|once|TRBJ2-2|TRBD2
TGTGCCAGCAGCTTAACTGGGGGAGGGCCCGGGAACACCGGGGAGCTGTTTTTT
CASSLTGGGPGNTGELFF
>TRBV19|NA|TRBJ2-7|TRBD1
TGTGCCAGTAGTATCGGGACAGCCCTGGGCGAGCAGTACTTC
CASSIGTALGEQYF
>TRBV6-1|NA|TRBJ1-5|NA
TGTGCCAGCAGCCTAGATTTAGGCAATCAGCCCCAGCATTTT
CASSLDLGNQPQHF
>TRBV7-2|NA|TRBJ1-3|NA
TGTGCCAGCAGCTCCACCCCCGAGGGAAACACCATATATTTT
CASSSTPEGNTIYF
>TRBV28|once|TRBJ1-2|NA
TGTGCCAGCAACCCAAGGGGGAGAGCTAACTATGGCTACACCTTC
CASNPRGRANYGYTF
>TRBV5-1|NA|TRBJ1-1|NA
TGCGCCAGCAGCTTGGACCCTACAGTCCTGGGCACTGAAGCTTTCTTT
CASSLDPTVLGTEAFF